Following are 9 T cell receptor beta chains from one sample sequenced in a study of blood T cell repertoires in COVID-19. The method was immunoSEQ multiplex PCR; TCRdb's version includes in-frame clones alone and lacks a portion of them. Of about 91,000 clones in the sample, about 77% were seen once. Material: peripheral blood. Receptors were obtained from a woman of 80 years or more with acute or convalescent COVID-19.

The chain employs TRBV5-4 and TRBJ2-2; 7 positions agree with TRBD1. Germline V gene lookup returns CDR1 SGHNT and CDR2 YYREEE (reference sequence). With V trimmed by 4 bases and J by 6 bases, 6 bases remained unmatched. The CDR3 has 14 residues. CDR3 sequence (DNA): TGTGCCAGCAGCACGGGACAGATGGCCGGGGAGCTGTTTTTT. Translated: CASSTGQMAGELFF.

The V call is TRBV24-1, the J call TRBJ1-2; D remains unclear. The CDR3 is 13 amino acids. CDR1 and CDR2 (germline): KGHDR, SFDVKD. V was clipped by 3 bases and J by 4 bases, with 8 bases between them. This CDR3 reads CATSDRVFYGYTF. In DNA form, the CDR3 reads TGTGCCACCAGTGATAGAGTTTTCTATGGCTACACCTTC.

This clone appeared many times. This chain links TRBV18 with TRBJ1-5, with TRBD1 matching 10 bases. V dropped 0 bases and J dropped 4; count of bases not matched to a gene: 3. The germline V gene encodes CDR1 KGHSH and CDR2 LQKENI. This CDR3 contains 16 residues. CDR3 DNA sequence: TGTGCCAGCTCACCACCGGGGACAGGGGCAAATCAGCCCCAGCATTTT. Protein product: CASSPPGTGANQPQHF.

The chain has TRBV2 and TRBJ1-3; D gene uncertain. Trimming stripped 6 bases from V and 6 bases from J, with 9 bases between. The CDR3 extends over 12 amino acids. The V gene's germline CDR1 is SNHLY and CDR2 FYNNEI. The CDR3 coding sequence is TGTGCCAGCAGGGTGCGAGAAAACACCATATATTTT. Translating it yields CASRVRENTIYF.

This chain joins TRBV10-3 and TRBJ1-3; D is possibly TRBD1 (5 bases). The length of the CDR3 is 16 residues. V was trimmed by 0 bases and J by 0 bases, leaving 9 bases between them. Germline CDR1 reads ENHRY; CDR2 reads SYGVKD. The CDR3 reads CAISESSQGSGNTIYF. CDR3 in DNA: TGTGCCATCAGTGAGTCATCGCAGGGCTCTGGAAACACCATATATTTT.

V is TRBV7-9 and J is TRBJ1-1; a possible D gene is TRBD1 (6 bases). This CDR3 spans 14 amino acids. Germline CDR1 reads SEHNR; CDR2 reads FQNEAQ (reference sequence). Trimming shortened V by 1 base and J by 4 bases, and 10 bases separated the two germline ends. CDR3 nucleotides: TGTGCCAGCAGCTTAGGGAAACAGGGCACTGAAGCTTTCTTT. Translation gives CASSLGKQGTEAFF.

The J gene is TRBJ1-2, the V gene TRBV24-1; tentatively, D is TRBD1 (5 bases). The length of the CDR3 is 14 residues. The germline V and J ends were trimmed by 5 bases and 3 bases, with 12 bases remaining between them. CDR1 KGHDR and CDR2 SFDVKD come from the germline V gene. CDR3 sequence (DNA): TGTGCCACCAGTGGAAAAGGCAGGGACTATGGCTACACCTTC. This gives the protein CATSGKGRDYGYTF.

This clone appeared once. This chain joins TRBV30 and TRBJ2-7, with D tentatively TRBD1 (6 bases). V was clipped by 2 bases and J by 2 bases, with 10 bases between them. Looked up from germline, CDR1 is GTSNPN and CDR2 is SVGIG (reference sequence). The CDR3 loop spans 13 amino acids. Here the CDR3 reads CAWSSGATYEQYF. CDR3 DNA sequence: TGTGCCTGGAGTTCAGGGGCGACCTACGAGCAGTACTTC.

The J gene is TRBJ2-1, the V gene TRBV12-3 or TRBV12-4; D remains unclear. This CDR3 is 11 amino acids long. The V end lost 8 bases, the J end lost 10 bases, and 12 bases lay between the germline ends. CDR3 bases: TGTGCCAGCGGAACTAATCCCGAGCAGTTCTTC. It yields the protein CASGTNPEQFF.